This T cell receptor (beta chain) was obtained from a study of shared clonotypes between healthy human individuals. Background on the study: For every donor, three CD4 naive, three CD4 memory, two CD8 naive and one CD8 memory plates were used.

The authors ran the assay at deep level. Using immunoSEQ multiplex PCR, the repertoire was profiled, and TCRdb retains in-frame clones only, with some absent. The table includes millions of clones, approximately 92% detected once. Donors included only healthy HIV-negative adults lacking recent acute infections or vaccinations. Subsets obtained from CD4+ cells comprised CD45RA+ naive and CD45RA-negative memory cells. Per the germline V gene, CDR1 is SGHDT and CDR2 is YYEEEE. The ends lost 0 bases at V and 6 bases at J; junction bases unmatched: 5. The CDR3 sequence is 15 residues long. Sequenced: naive CD4+ T cells sorted from blood. As to subset: CD45RA+ positively selected. This chain connects TRBV5-6 to TRBJ1-4, with 7 nucleotides matching TRBD1. The clonotype was recovered from a man between 18 and 29 years old in good health. DNA for the CDR3: TGTGCCAGCAGCTTGGGAGCAGGGGGTTATGAAAAACTGTTTTTT. Translating it yields CASSLGAGGYEKLFF.